The clone carrying this T cell receptor (beta chain) occurred many times. This specimen belongs to a study of regulatory T cells in long-lasting Graves disease. Time point reported: newly diagnosed GD, antithyroid drugs for less than 3 months. After RNA was extracted from PBMCs, the TCR library was made from it. Library construction for TCR beta used iRepertoire HTBI primers and Arm-PCR of CDR3 regions. Authors' data handling: Identification of gene segments yielded some 62 TRBV and about 14 TRBJ across samples. MiXCR, applied by TCRdb to the multiplex PCR reads, yields one record per CDR3 protein. The V and J calls come from TCRdb's annotation, not from the publication. The repertoire holds 360,000 or so distinct CDR3 sequences, around 16% seen once, with over 20% in the top ten. V lost 4 bases and J lost 5; bases outside the gene matches: 7. The CDR3 runs 14 residues. The germline CDR1 and CDR2 sequences are LGHDT and YNNKEL (reference sequence).

These records were also assigned to another study, of T cells in Graves' hyperthyroidism and ophthalmopathy. In that study: Blood also showed most of the thyroid clonotypes that were expanded above 0.001.

The rearrangement joins TRBV3-1 to TRBJ1-1; TRBD1 agrees at 7 bases. The source material was peripheral blood mononuclear cells (PBMCs), sampled at new diagnosis, from a patient treated with antithyroid drugs. The source of this sequence is a woman younger than 30 with Graves disease. CDR3 in amino acids: CASSPPTGRTEAFF. The CDR3 region has the DNA TGTGCCAGCAGCCCCCCGACAGGGAGGACTGAAGCTTTCTTT.